The 10 T cell receptor beta chains given below trace back to one sample, sequenced in a study of cytomegalovirus exposure and HLA in healthy donors. Vbeta (60) and Jbeta (13) primers were used in the PCR. Profiling relied on immunoSEQ multiplex PCR, and the TCRdb table lists in-frame clones only, not all of them. Among 200,000 to 250,000 clones, roughly 80% were seen once, and the ten largest hold 0.2% to 0.25%. The sample comprised PBMCs. Receptors originate from a girl aged 2 to 9 in good health and CMV-seronegative.

The chain couples TRBV5-4 to TRBJ2-7, with D possibly matching TRBD2 (5 bases). Germline V lookup: CDR1 SGHNT, CDR2 YYREEE (reference sequence). The CDR3 extends over 14 amino acids. Trimming took 4 bases from V and 2 from J, leaving 13 bases between them. The CDR3 reads CASSRDGSAYEQYF. The DNA of the CDR3 is TGTGCCAGCAGCCGGGATGGTTCAGCCTACGAGCAGTACTTC.

The CDR3 DNA reads TGTGCCAGCAGCCCGGGGACAACGAACATGAACACTGAAGCTTTCTTT. It is translated as CASSPGTTNMNTEAFF. The chain joins TRBV4-2 to TRBJ1-1, with D maybe TRBD1 (6 bases). Trimming took off 4 bases at V and 0 bases at J, with 15 bases between the two ends. This CDR3 has 16 residues. Germline V lookup: CDR1 LGHNA, CDR2 YNFKEQ.

The rearrangement links TRBV19 to TRBJ1-2; the match to TRBD1 covers 8 bases. V lost 7 bases, J lost 4 bases, and 8 bases stayed unmatched. The CDR3 consists of 14 residues. The germline V gene has CDR1 LNHDA and CDR2 SQIVND (reference sequence). The CDR3: CASTRQGRVYGYTF. The DNA for the CDR3 is TGTGCCAGTACGAGACAGGGGCGAGTCTATGGCTACACCTTC.

This chain connects TRBV5-4 to TRBJ1-5; D gene uncertain. Trimming pared 0 bases from V and 6 bases from J, leaving 4 bases between. This CDR3 comprises 12 residues. In germline, CDR1 is SGHNT, CDR2 YYREEE (reference sequence). CDR3: CASSLVGQPQHF. CDR3 coding DNA: TGTGCCAGCAGCTTGGTCGGTCAGCCCCAGCATTTT.

This rearrangement joins TRBV6-6 to TRBJ1-5; D is ambiguous. CDR1 MNHNY and CDR2 SVGAGI come from the germline V gene (reference sequence). The CDR3 sequence is 16 residues long. V was shortened by 6 bases and J by 4 bases, with 19 bases between the two germline ends. CDR3 region: CASRHFTGSPNQPQHF. In DNA form, the CDR3 reads TGTGCCAGCAGGCACTTCACCGGGAGCCCAAATCAGCCCCAGCATTTT.

The chain has TRBV19 and TRBJ2-1; TRBD1 is a possible D gene (6 bases). V gave up 5 bases and J gave up 2 bases, with 13 bases separating them. CDR1 and CDR2 (germline): LNHDA, SQIVND (reference sequence). The CDR3 spans 15 residues. The CDR3 here is CASSLDSGTYNEQFF. The CDR3, as DNA: TGTGCCAGTAGTCTGGACAGTGGGACCTACAATGAGCAGTTCTTC. Full variable domain (remainder filled in from reference TRBV19 and TRBJ2-1): DGGITQSPKYLFRKEGQNVTLSCEQNLNHDAMYWYRQDPGQGLRLIYYSQIVNDFQKGDIAEGYSVSREKKESFPLTVTSAQKNPTAFYLCASSLDSGTYNEQFFGPGTRLTVL.

The J gene is TRBJ1-1, the V gene TRBV9; D is perhaps TRBD1 (6 bases). The ends were cut back, 5 bases at V and 1 base at J, with 12 bases in the middle. The CDR3 covers 14 residues. The V gene's germline CDR1 is SGDLS and CDR2 YYNGEE. The CDR3 loop reads CASSWGQKNTEAFF. For the CDR3, the DNA is TGTGCCAGCAGTTGGGGGCAGAAGAACACTGAAGCTTTCTTT.

This clone has only one observation. The V and J genes are TRBV5-1 and TRBJ2-1; 8 nucleotides agree with TRBD2. Trimming cost V 4 bases and J 3 bases; bases outside gene matches: 6. CDR3 length: 15 amino acids. Per germline, CDR1 SGHRS and CDR2 YFSETQ. The CDR3 reads CASSISGTYYNEQFF. The CDR3 coding sequence is TGCGCCAGCAGCATTAGCGGGACTTACTACAATGAGCAGTTCTTC.

Here the CDR3 reads CASSLAGGQFEAFF. CDR3 DNA: TGTGCCAGCAGCTTAGCGGGTGGACAGTTTGAAGCTTTCTTT. The V and J genes are TRBV7-9 and TRBJ1-1; a possible D gene is TRBD1 (6 bases). Per germline, CDR1 SEHNR and CDR2 FQNEAQ (reference sequence). V shed 0 bases and J shed 7 bases, with 12 bases lying between them. CDR3 length: 14 residues.

The rearrangement uses TRBV29-1 and TRBJ1-2, with D unresolved. This CDR3 has 12 amino acids. Germline V lookup: CDR1 SQVTM, CDR2 ANQGSEA. Between the trimmed V and J ends, which lost 1 base and 8 bases, there was a span of 11 bases. CDR3 nucleotides: TGCAGCGTTGAAGCGCAGATCCGCGGCTACACCTTC. This encodes CSVEAQIRGYTF.